Below, 2 T cell receptor beta chains from the same sample are listed, as sequenced in a study of blood T cell repertoires in COVID-19. Sequenced by immunoSEQ multiplex PCR; TCRdb stores in-frame clones only, minus some. The sample carries around 180,000 clones, around two thirds recorded once. Material for sequencing was peripheral blood. The receptors were gathered from a woman aged 80 or over with acute or convalescent COVID-19.

This clone was picked up one time. The J gene is TRBJ2-1, the V gene TRBV5-1; 11 bases match TRBD1. Germline lookup yields CDR1 SGHRS and CDR2 YFSETQ. The CDR3 length is 16 residues. Trimming took 4 bases from V and 3 from J; bases not matched to a gene: 6. The CDR3 loop reads CASSDGTGGLYNEQFF. The CDR3 DNA is TGCGCCAGCAGCGACGGGACAGGGGGGCTCTACAATGAGCAGTTCTTC.

This clone was seen once. The chain joins TRBV9 to TRBJ2-3; TRBD2 matches at 9 bases. The V gene's germline CDR1 is SGDLS and CDR2 YYNGEE. The V gene end was trimmed by 4 bases and the J gene end by 8 bases; junction bases not matched to a gene: 8. This CDR3 contains 14 residues. CDR3 in amino acids: CASSSRGSGSTQYF. CDR3 sequence (DNA): TGTGCCAGCAGCTCCCGAGGTAGCGGGAGTACGCAGTATTTT. The whole variable domain, filled in from reference TRBV9 and TRBJ2-3, reads DSGVTQTPKHLITATGQRVTLRCSPRSGDLSVYWYQQSLDQGLQFLIQYYNGEERAKGNILERFSAQQFPDLHSELNLSSLELGDSALYFCASSSRGSGSTQYFGPGTRLTVL.